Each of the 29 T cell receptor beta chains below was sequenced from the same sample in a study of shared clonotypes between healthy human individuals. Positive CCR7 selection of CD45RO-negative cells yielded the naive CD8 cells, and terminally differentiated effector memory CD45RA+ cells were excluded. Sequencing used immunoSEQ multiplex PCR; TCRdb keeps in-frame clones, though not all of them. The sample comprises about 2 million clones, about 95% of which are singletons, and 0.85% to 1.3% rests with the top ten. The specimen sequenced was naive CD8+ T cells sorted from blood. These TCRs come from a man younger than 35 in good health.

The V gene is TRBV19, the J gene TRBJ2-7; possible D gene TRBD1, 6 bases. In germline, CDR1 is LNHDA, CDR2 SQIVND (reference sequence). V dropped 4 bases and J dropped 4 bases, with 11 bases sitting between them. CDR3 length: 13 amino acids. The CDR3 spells CASSSRGAYEQYF. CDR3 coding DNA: TGTGCCAGTAGTAGCAGGGGCGCGTACGAGCAGTACTTC.

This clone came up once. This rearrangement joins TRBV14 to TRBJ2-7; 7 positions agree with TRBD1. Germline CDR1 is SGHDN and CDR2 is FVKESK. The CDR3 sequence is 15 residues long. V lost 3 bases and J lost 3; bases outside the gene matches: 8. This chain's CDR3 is CASSQRQGKSYEQYF. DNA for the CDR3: TGTGCCAGCAGCCAGCGACAGGGAAAGAGCTACGAGCAGTACTTC.

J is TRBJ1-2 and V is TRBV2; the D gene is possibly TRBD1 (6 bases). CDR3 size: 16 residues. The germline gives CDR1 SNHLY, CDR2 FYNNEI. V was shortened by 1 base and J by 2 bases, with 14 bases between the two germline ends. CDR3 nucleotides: TGTGCCAGCAGTGAAGTGGGGAGGGGGGAGAACTATGGCTACACCTTC. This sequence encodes CASSEVGRGENYGYTF.

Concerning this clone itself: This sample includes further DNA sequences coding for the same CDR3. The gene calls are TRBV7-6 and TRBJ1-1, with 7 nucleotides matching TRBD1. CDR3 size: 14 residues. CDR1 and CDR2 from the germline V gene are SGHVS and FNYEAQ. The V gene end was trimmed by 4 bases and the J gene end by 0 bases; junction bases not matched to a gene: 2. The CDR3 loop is CASSSGTVNTEAFF. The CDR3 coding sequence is TGTGCCAGCAGCTCCGGGACAGTGAACACTGAAGCTTTCTTT.

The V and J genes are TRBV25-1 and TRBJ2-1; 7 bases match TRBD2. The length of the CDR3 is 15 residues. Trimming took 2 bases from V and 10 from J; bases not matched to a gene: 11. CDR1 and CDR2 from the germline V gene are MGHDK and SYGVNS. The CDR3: CASSEAAGGGKEQFF. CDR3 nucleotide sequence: TGTGCCAGCAGTGAAGCGGCAGGCGGGGGAAAGGAGCAGTTCTTC.

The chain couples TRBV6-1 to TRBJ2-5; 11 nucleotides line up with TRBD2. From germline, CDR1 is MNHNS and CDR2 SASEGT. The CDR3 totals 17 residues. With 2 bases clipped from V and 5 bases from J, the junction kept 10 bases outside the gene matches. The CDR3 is CASSETLAGGLGETQYF. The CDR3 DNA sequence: TGTGCCAGCAGTGAAACGCTAGCGGGGGGCCTAGGGGAGACCCAGTACTTC.

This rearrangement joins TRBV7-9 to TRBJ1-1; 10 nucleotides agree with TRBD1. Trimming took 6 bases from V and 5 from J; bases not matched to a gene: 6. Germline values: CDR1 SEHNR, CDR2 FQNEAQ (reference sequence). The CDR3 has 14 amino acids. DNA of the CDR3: TGTGCCAGCAGTCGACAGGGGGCAGGGACTGAAGCTTTCTTT. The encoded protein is CASSRQGAGTEAFF. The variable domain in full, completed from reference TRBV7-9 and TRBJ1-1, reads DTGVSQNPRHKITKRGQNVTFRCDPISEHNRLYWYRQTLGQGPEFLTYFQNEAQLEKSRLLSDRFSAERPKGSFSTLEIQRTEQGDSAMYLCASSRQGAGTEAFFGQGTRLTVV.

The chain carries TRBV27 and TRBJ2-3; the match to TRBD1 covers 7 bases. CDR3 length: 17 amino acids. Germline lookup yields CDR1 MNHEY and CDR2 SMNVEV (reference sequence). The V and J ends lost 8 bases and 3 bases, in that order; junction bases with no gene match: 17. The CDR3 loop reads CASSIHSIGTETDTQYF. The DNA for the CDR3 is TGTGCCAGCTCCATCCACTCGATCGGGACAGAAACAGATACGCAGTATTTT.

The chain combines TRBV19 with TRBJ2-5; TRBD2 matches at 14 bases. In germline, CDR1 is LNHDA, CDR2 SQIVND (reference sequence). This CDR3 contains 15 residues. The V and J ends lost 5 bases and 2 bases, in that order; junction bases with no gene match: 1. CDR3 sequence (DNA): TGTGCCAGTAGTGGGACTAGCGGGGGACAAGAGACCCAGTACTTC. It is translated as CASSGTSGGQETQYF.

CDR3 in amino acids: CASSLVTGVGNTIYF. In DNA form, the CDR3 reads TGTGCCAGCAGCTTGGTGACAGGGGTCGGAAACACCATATATTTT. The chain employs TRBV5-4 and TRBJ1-3, with 8 nucleotides matching TRBD1. V lost 0 bases to trimming and J lost 4 bases; unmatched junction nucleotides: 3. CDR1 is SGHNT, CDR2 YYREEE, per germline (reference sequence). The CDR3 has 15 residues.

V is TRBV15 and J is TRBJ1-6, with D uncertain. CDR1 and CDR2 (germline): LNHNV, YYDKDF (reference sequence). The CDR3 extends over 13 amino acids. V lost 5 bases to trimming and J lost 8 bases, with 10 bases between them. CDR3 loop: CATSQESDSPLHF. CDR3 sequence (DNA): TGTGCCACCAGCCAAGAATCGGATTCACCCCTCCACTTT.

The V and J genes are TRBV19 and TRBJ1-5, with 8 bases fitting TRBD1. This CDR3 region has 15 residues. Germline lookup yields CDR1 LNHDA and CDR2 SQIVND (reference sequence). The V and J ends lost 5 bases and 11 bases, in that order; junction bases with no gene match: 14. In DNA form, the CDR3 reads TGTGCCAGTAGTGAGATGCAGGGGGCCCCCGGGGCCCAGCATTTT. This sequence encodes CASSEMQGAPGAQHF.

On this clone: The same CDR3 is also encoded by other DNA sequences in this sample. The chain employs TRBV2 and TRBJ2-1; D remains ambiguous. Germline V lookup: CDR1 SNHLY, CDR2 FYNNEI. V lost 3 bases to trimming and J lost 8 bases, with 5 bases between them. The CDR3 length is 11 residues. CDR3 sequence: CASSEGDEQFF. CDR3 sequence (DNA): TGTGCCAGCAGTGAGGGTGATGAGCAGTTCTTC.

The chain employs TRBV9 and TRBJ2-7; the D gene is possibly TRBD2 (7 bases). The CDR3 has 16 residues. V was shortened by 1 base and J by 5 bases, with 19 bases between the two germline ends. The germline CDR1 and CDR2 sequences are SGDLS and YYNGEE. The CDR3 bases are TGTGCCAGCAGCGTACAATGGGGAGGGGGGATGGACGAGCAGTACTTC. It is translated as CASSVQWGGGMDEQYF. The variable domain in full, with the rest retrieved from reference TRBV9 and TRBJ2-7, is DSGVTQTPKHLITATGQRVTLRCSPRSGDLSVYWYQQSLDQGLQFLIQYYNGEERAKGNILERFSAQQFPDLHSELNLSSLELGDSALYFCASSVQWGGGMDEQYFGPGTRLTVT.

The CDR3 DNA sequence: TGCGCCAGCAGCCAACTACTAGCGGCAGGAGAGACCCAGTACTTC. Its translation is CASSQLLAAGETQYF. The chain uses TRBV4-3 and TRBJ2-5; TRBD2 matches at 8 bases. In germline, CDR1 is LGHNA, CDR2 YSLEER. This CDR3 is built from 15 residues. The J segment lost 4 bases and the V segment lost 2 bases, leaving 6 bases of the junction unmatched.

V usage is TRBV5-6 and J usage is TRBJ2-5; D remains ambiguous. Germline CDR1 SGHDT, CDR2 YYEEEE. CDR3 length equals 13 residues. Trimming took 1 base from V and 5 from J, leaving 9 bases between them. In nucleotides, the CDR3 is TGTGCCAGCAGCTTGCTGGCGGAGGAGACCCAGTACTTC. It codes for CASSLLAEETQYF. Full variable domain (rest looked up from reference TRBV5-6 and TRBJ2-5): DAGVTQSPTHLIKTRGQQVTLRCSPKSGHDTVSWYQQALGQGPQFIFQYYEEEERQRGNFPDRFSGHQFPNYSSELNVNALLLGDSALYLCASSLLAEETQYFGPGTRLLVL.

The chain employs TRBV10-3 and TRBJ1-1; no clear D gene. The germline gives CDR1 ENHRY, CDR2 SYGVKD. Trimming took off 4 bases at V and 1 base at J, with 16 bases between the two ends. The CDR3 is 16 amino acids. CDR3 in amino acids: CAISGTGNPPNTEAFF. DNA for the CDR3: TGTGCCATCAGTGGGACCGGTAATCCTCCGAACACTGAAGCTTTCTTT.

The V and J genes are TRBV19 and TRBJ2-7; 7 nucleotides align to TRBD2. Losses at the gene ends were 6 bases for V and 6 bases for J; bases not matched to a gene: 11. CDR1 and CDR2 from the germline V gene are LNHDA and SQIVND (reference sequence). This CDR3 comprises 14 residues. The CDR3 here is CASSVGGSGGEQYF. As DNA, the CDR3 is TGTGCCAGTAGCGTCGGGGGGTCGGGGGGCGAGCAGTACTTC.

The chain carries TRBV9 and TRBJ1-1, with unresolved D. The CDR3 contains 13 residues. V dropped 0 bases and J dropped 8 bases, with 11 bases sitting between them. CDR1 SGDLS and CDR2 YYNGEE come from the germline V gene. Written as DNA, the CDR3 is TGTGCCAGCAGCGTAGGGACTGGGCAGGAAGCTTTCTTT. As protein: CASSVGTGQEAFF. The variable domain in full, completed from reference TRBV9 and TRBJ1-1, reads DSGVTQTPKHLITATGQRVTLRCSPRSGDLSVYWYQQSLDQGLQFLIQYYNGEERAKGNILERFSAQQFPDLHSELNLSSLELGDSALYFCASSVGTGQEAFFGQGTRLTVV.

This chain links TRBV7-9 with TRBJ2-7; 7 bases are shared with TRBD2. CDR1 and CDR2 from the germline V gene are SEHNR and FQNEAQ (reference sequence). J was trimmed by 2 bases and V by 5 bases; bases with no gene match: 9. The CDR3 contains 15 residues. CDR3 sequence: CASSPVASGTYEQYF. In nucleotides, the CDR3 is TGTGCCAGCAGCCCAGTGGCTAGCGGAACCTACGAGCAGTACTTC.

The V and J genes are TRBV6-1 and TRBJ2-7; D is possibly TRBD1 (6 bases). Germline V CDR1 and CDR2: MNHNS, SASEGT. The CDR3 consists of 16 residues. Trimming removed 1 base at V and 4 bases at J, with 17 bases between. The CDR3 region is CASSEVTYDRTYEQYF. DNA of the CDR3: TGTGCCAGCAGTGAAGTGACTTATGACAGGACGTACGAGCAGTACTTC.

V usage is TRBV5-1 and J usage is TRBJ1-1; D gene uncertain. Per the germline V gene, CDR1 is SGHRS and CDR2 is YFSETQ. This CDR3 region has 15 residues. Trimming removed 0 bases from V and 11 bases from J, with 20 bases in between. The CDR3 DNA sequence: TGCGCCAGCAGCTTGGCTGTTGTGGCTTTGGAGGAGGCTTTCTTT. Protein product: CASSLAVVALEEAFF.

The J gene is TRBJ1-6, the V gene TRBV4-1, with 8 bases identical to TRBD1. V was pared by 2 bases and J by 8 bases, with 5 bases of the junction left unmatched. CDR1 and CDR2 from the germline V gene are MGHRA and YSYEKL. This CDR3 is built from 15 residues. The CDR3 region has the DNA TGCGCCAGCAGCCAAACCGGGACAGGATATTCACCCCTCCACTTT. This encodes CASSQTGTGYSPLHF.

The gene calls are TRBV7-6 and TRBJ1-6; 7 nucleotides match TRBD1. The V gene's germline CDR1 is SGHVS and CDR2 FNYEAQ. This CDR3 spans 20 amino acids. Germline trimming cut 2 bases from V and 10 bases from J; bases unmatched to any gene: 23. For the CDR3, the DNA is TGTGCCAGCAGCTTACTGCGGGGGGGGGAGGACAGGAATTATCTATCACCCCTCCACTTT. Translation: CASSLLRGGEDRNYLSPLHF.

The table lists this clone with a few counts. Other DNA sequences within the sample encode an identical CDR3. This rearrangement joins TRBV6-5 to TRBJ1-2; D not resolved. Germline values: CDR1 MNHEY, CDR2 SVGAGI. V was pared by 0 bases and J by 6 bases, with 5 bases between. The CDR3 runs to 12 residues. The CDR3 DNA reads TGTGCCAGCAGTTACTCGGGCAATGGCTACACCTTC. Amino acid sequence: CASSYSGNGYTF.

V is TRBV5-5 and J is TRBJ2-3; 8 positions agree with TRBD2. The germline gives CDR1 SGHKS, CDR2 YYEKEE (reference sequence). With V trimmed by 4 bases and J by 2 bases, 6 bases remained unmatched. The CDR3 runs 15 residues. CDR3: CASSPRLASTDTQYF. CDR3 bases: TGTGCCAGCAGCCCTAGACTAGCGTCCACAGATACGCAGTATTTT. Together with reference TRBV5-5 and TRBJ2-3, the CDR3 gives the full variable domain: DAGVTQSPTHLIKTRGQQVTLRCSPISGHKSVSWYQQVLGQGPQFIFQYYEKEERGRGNFPDRFSARQFPNYSSELNVNALLLGDSALYLCASSPRLASTDTQYFGPGTRLTVL.

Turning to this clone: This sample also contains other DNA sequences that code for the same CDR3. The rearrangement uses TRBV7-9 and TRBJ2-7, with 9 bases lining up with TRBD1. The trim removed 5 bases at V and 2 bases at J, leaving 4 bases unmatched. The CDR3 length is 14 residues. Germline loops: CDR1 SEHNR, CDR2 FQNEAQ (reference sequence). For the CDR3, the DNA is TGTGCCAGCAGCGGCGACAGGGGGGCCTACGAGCAGTACTTC. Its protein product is CASSGDRGAYEQYF.

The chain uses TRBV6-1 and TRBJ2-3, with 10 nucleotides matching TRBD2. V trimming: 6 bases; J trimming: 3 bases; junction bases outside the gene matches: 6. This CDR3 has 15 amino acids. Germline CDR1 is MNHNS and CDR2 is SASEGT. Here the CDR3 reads CASSLTSGVTDTQYF. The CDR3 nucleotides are TGTGCCAGCAGCCTCACTAGCGGGGTTACAGATACGCAGTATTTT.

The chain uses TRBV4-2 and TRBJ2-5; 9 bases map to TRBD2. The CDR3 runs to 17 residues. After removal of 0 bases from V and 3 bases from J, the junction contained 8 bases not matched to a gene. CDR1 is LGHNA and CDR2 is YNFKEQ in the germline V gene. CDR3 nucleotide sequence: TGTGCCAGCAGCCAAGATATCGCGGGGGGGCCTGAAGAGACCCAGTACTTC. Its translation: CASSQDIAGGPEETQYF.